Shown below are 2 T cell receptor beta chains from a single sample sequenced in a study of blood T cell repertoires in COVID-19. Clones were sequenced by immunoSEQ multiplex PCR, and TCRdb holds only the in-frame ones, with some missing. The repertoire holds under 150,000 clones, 75% to 85% seen once, with approximately 12% in the top ten. The specimen was peripheral blood. The source of these receptors is a man aged 55 to 70 with active or convalescent COVID-19.

The chain links TRBV27 to TRBJ2-5, with TRBD2 matching 8 bases. CDR3 length equals 15 residues. Unmatched junction bases numbered 10, after V lost 5 bases and J lost 5 bases. In germline, CDR1 is MNHEY, CDR2 SMNVEV (reference sequence). CDR3 loop: CASSRLGGGGETQYF. The CDR3 DNA follows: TGTGCCAGCAGTCGCCTCGGGGGGGGCGGTGAGACCCAGTACTTC.

This rearrangement joins TRBV11-2 to TRBJ2-7, with 7 nucleotides matching TRBD1. Germline-derived CDR1 and CDR2 are SGHAT and FQNNGV. The CDR3 extends over 13 amino acids. Losses at the gene ends were 5 bases for V and 5 bases for J; bases not matched to a gene: 6. The CDR3 region is CASSRTGDNEQYF. The CDR3 DNA follows: TGTGCCAGCAGCCGTACAGGGGACAACGAGCAGTACTTC.